These 3 T cell receptor beta chains share one sample of origin, sequenced in a study of T cells in Graves' hyperthyroidism and ophthalmopathy. TCR beta CDR3 regions were amplified from RNA transcripts. Researchers ran a first-round RT-PCR on the TCR CDR3 using the HTBI primer set. MiXCR, run by TCRdb on the multiplex PCR reads, gives a single entry per CDR3 protein. The sample lists 300,000 to 450,000 distinct CDR3 sequences; approximately 15% were seen once. The material sequenced was blood. These receptors came from a woman aged 60-70 years with Graves' hyperthyroidism.

The chain recombines TRBV6-1 with TRBJ2-5; the match to TRBD2 covers 12 bases. The CDR3 loop spans 17 amino acids. The V gene's germline CDR1 is MNHNS and CDR2 SASEGT. Trimming took 2 bases from V and 2 from J; bases not matched to a gene: 6. In DNA form, the CDR3 reads TGTGCCAGCAGTGAACGACGACTAGCGGGAGCACAAGAGACCCAGTACTTC. Translation: CASSERRLAGAQETQYF.

This clonotype has ten or more counts. This sequence joins TRBV12-3 or TRBV12-4 and TRBJ2-3; D might be TRBD2 (5 bases). V was clipped by 6 bases and J by 2 bases, with 15 bases between them. The CDR3 loop spans 15 amino acids. The CDR3 here is CASRSSSQPTDTQYF. CDR3 nucleotide sequence: TGTGCCAGCAGGAGCTCTAGCCAACCCACAGATACGCAGTATTTT.

The rearrangement links TRBV20-1 to TRBJ2-5; 8 nucleotides match TRBD1. Trimming at V came to 6 bases and at J to 4 bases, leaving 7 bases not matched to a gene. Germline CDR1 and CDR2: DFQATT and SNEGSKA (reference sequence). The CDR3 is 13 residues long. The CDR3 coding sequence is TGCAGTGCCAGGGGGCTGGCACTAGAGACCCAGTACTTC. This codes for CSARGLALETQYF.